This T cell receptor (beta chain) was identified in a study of shared clonotypes between healthy human individuals. CDR1 SGHNT and CDR2 YYREEE come from the germline V gene (reference sequence). The CDR3 totals 12 residues. V dropped 6 bases and J dropped 5 bases, with 11 bases sitting between them. Of note for this clone: Its target is not known.

Repertoires were generated with immunoSEQ multiplex PCR, while TCRdb's copy carries only in-frame clones and drops some. The sample has more than 850,000 clones, about 84% seen once. Study-wide results and caveats: Approximately 4.5% was the fraction of naive CD4 clonotypes found shared across several donors.

The TCR sequence derives from a man younger than 30 in good health. Some clones in this sample may be carry-over from other donors' samples. Sequenced: memory CD4+ T cells from PBMCs. Documented subset: CD45RA-negative fraction. The J gene is TRBJ1-2, the V gene TRBV5-4; the D is unclear. The CDR3 region is CASKSAGYGYTF. The CDR3 DNA is TGTGCCAGCAAATCGGCAGGTTATGGCTACACCTTC.